This TCR beta chain stems from a study of blood T cell repertoires in COVID-19. The overall study: COVID-19 samples from acute and convalescent phases originated in the United States, Italy and Spain. Sample material is recorded as cDNA or gDNA derived from T cells, B-cell-depleted T cells, or PBMCs.

CDR3 length: 15 residues. The germline CDR1 and CDR2 sequences are MNHNY and SVGAGI (reference sequence). V was cut by 2 bases and J by 4 bases, with 14 bases left in between. Original analysis: How many nucleated cells were present was estimated from reference gene primer amplification. Data came from immunoSEQ multiplex PCR; TCRdb stores just in-frame clones and leaves some out. From that table come the V and J calls and clone size; the DNA was used to work out D and trimming. The sample carries 150,000 or so clones, approximately 90% recorded once. The sequencing sample was made of peripheral blood. The chain employs TRBV6-6 and TRBJ1-2; D remains ambiguous. The source of this sequence is a woman aged 70-85 years with acute or convalescent COVID-19. CDR3 DNA sequence: TGTGCCAGCAGTTACGAAGTCAGGCCCCTCTATGGCTACACCTTC. It codes for CASSYEVRPLYGYTF.